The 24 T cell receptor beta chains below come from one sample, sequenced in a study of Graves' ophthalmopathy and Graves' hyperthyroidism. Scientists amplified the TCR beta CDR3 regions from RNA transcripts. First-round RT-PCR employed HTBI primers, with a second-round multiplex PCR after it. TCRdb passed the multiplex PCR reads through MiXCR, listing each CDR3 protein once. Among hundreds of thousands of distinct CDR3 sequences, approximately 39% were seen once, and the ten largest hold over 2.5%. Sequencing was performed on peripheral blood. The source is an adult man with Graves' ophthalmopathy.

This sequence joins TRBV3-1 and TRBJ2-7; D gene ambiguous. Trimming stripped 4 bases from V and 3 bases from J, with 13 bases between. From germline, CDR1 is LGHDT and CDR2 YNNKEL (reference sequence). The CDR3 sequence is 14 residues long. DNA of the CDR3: TGTGCCAGCAGCCCGACATTAGCACTCTACGAGCAGTACTTC. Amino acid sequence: CASSPTLALYEQYF.

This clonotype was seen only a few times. The CDR3 DNA sequence: TGTGCCACCAGTGATACGGACAGGATGGCAGATACGCAGTATTTT. Encoded protein: CATSDTDRMADTQYF. The V and J genes are TRBV24-1 and TRBJ2-3, with 7 bases fitting TRBD1. Germline values: CDR1 KGHDR, CDR2 SFDVKD. V lost 3 bases and J lost 4; bases outside the gene matches: 6. The CDR3 sequence is 15 residues long.

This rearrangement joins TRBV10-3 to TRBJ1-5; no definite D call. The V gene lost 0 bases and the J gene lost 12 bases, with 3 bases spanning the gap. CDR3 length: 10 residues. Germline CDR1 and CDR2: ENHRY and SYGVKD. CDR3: CAISESIQHF. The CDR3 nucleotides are TGTGCCATCAGTGAGTCGATCCAGCATTTT.

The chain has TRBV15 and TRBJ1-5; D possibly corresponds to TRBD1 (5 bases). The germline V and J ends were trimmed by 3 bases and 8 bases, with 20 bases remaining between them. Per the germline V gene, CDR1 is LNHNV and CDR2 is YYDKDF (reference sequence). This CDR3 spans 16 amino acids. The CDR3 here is CATSSLGQAKSEPQHF. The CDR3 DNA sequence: TGTGCCACCAGCAGCTTGGGGCAGGCAAAATCGGAGCCCCAGCATTTT.

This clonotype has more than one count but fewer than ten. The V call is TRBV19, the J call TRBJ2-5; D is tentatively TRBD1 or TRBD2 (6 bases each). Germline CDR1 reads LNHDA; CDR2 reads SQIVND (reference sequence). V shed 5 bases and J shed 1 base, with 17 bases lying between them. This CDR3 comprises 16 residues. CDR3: CASSEGEVRFQETQYF. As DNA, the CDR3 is TGTGCCAGTAGTGAGGGGGAGGTCAGATTCCAAGAGACCCAGTACTTC.

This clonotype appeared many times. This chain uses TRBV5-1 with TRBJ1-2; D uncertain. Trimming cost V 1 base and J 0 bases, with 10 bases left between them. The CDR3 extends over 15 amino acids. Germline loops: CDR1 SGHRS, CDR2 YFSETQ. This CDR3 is CASSLRRNPNYGYTF. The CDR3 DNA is TGCGCCAGCAGCTTGAGGAGAAACCCTAACTATGGCTACACCTTC.

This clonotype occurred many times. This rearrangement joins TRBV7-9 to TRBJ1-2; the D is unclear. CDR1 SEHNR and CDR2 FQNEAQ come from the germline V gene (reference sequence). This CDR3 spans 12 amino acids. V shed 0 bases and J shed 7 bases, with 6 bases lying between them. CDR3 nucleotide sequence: TGTGCCAGCAGCTTAGCGGAGGGTGGCTACACCTTC. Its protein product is CASSLAEGGYTF.

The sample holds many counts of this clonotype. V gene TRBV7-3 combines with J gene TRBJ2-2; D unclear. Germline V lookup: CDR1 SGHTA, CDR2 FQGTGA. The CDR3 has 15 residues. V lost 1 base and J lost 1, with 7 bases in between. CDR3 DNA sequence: TGTGCCAGCAGCTTAATGGGTGGGAACACCGGGGAGCTGTTTTTT. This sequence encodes CASSLMGGNTGELFF.

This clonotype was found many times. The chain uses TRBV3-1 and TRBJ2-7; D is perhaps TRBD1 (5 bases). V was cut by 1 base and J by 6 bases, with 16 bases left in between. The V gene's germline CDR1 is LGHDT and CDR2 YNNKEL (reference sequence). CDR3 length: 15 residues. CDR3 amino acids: CASSQGWQGQREQYF. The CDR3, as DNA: TGTGCCAGCAGCCAAGGTTGGCAGGGCCAGCGCGAGCAGTACTTC.

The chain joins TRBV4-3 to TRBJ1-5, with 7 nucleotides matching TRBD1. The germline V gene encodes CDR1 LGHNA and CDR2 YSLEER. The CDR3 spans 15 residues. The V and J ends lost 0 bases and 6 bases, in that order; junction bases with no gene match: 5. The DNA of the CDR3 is TGCGCCAGCAGCCAAGATCTGGCAGGGGGTCAGCCCCAGCATTTT. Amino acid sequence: CASSQDLAGGQPQHF.

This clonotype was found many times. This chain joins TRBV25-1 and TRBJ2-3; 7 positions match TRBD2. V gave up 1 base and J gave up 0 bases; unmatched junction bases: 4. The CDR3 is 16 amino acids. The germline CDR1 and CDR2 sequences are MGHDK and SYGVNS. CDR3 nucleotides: TGTGCCAGCAGTGAATCGAGCGGGGCCAGCACAGATACGCAGTATTTT. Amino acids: CASSESSGASTDTQYF.

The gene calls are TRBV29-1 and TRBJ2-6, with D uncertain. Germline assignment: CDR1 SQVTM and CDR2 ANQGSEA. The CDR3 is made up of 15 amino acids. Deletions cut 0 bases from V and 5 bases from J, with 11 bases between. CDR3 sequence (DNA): TGCAGCGTTGAAGAATCGGCATCCAGGGCCAACGTCCTGACTTTC. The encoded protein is CSVEESASRANVLTF.

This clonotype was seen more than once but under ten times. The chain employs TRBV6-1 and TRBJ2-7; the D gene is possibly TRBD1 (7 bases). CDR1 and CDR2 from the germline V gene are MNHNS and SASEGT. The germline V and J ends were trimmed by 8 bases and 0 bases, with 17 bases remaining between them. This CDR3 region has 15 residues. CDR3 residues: CASARGDSDSYEQYF. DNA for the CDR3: TGTGCCAGCGCAAGGGGGGACAGCGACTCCTACGAGCAGTACTTC.

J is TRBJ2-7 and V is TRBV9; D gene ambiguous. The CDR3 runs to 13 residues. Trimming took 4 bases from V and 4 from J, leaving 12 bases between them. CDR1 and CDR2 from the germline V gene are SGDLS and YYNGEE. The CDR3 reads CASSMGGPYEQYF. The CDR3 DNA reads TGTGCCAGCAGCATGGGTGGGCCTTACGAGCAGTACTTC.

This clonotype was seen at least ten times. The CDR3 sequence is CASSAPGGRSPLHF. CDR3 sequence (DNA): TGTGCCAGCAGCGCCCCAGGGGGCCGGTCACCCCTCCACTTT. V usage is TRBV9 and J usage is TRBJ1-6; TRBD1 aligns across 8 bases. Per germline, CDR1 SGDLS and CDR2 YYNGEE. The CDR3 loop spans 14 amino acids. V was pared by 3 bases and J by 10 bases, with 6 bases of the junction left unmatched.

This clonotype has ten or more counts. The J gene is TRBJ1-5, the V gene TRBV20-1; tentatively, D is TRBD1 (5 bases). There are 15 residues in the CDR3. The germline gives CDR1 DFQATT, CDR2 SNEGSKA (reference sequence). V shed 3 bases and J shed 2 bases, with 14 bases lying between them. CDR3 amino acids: CSASPGFGRNQPQHF. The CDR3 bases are TGCAGTGCTAGCCCAGGGTTTGGGCGCAATCAGCCCCAGCATTTT.

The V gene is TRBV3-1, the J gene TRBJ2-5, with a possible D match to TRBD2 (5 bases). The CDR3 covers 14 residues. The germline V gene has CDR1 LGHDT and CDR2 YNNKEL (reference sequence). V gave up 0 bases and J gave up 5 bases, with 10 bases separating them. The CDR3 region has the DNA TGTGCCAGCAGCCAAGACGGGCGGGCTGAGACCCAGTACTTC. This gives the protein CASSQDGRAETQYF.

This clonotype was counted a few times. For the CDR3, the DNA is TGTGCCACCAGCCACGGGACAAACTCCTACAATGAGCAGTTCTTC. Translating gives CATSHGTNSYNEQFF. V is TRBV24-1 and J is TRBJ2-7, with D possibly being TRBD1 (6 bases). The J call may be mistaken, given a closer DNA end match to TRBJ2-1. The CDR3 consists of 15 residues. In germline, CDR1 is KGHDR, CDR2 SFDVKD.

CDR3 protein: CASSLVLLAGEVQETQYF. CDR3 DNA sequence: TGTGCCAGCAGCTTAGTCTTGCTAGCGGGGGAGGTCCAAGAGACCCAGTACTTC. The chain recombines TRBV7-6 with TRBJ2-5, with TRBD2 matching over 10 bases. The germline CDR1 and CDR2 sequences are SGHVS and FNYEAQ. The trim removed 1 base at V and 1 base at J, leaving 9 bases unmatched. The CDR3 has 18 residues.

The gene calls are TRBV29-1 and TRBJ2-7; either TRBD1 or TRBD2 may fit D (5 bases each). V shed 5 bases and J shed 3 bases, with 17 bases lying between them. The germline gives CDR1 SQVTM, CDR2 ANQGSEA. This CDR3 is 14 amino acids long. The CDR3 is CSVPLVGDGYEQYF. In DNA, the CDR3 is TGCAGCGTTCCGTTGGTGGGGGACGGCTACGAGCAGTACTTC.

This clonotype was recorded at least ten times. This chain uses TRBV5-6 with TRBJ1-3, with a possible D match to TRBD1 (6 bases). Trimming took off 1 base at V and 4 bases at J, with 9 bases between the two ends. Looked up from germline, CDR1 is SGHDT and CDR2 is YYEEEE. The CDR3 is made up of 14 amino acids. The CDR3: CASSLWGLGNTIYF. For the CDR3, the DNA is TGTGCCAGCAGCTTGTGGGGGCTCGGAAACACCATATATTTT.

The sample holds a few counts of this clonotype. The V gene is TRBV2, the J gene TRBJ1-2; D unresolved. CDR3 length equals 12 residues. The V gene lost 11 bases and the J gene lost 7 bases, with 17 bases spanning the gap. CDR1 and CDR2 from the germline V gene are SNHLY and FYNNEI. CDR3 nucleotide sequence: TGTGCCGTTACCCACTTGGGCCCTGGCTACACCTTC. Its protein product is CAVTHLGPGYTF. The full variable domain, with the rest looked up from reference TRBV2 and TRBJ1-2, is EPEVTQTPSHQVTQMGQEVILRCVPISNHLYFYWYRQILGQKVEFLVSFYNNEISEKSEIFDDQFSVERPDGSNFTLKIRSTKLEDSAMYFCAVTHLGPGYTFGSGTRLTVV.

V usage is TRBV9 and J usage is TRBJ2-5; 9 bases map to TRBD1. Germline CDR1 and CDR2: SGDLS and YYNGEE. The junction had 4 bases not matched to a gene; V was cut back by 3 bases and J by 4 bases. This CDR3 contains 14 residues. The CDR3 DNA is TGTGCCAGCAGCGGACGGACAGGGGCAGAGACCCAGTACTTC. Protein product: CASSGRTGAETQYF.

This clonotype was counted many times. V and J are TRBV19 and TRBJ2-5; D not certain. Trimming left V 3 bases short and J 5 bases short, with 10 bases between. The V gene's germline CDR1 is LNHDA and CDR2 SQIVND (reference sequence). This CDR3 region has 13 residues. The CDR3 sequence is CASSIGRRETQYF. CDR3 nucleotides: TGTGCCAGTAGTATCGGAAGAAGGGAGACCCAGTACTTC.